Included here is one T cell receptor (beta chain) sequence, with context. The sample comes from a study of blood T cell repertoires in COVID-19. Across the whole study: Acute and convalescent COVID-19 samples came from the United States, Italy and Spain. Sources were T cells, B-cell-depleted T cells, or PBMCs; the material itself was cDNA or gDNA.

In the authors' workflow: Amplification with reference gene primers provided the estimates of nucleated cell counts. Sequenced by immunoSEQ multiplex PCR; TCRdb stores in-frame clones only, minus some. V and J calls and clone size are copied from that table; D and trimming were computed from the DNA. The sample has tens of thousands of clones, about 91% seen once; the top ten hold around 7%. Trimming removed 3 bases from V and 4 bases from J; junction bases left unmatched: 3. CDR1 and CDR2 from the germline V gene are ENHRY and SYGVKD. The CDR3 spans 15 residues. The sequence was obtained from a human donor in a cohort sampled during active COVID-19. Sample: peripheral blood. The chain recombines TRBV10-3 with TRBJ2-3; TRBD1 matches 11 bases. CDR3 coding DNA: TGTGCCATCAGTGAAACGGGACAGGGGGCAGATACGCAGTATTTT. Its protein product is CAISETGQGADTQYF.